Listed below are T cell receptor beta chains from one sample, sequenced in a study of CD8+ T cells in alopecia areata. Only in-frame clones appear in the TCRdb table, and some are missing; sequencing was by immunoSEQ multiplex PCR. The sample yields some 130,000 clones, around 53% seen once. The sample here was CD4+ T cells sorted from blood, taken at week 4, from a patient treated with tofacitinib. The receptors here all came from a human donor with alopecia areata. Both conserved end residues are trimmed from each CDR3. Each record gives: clone size, V gene, J gene, CDR3 protein. A clone size is listed for some rows: how often the clone was seen (once, few, many), or a class if it is expanded.

once	TRBV29-1	TRBJ2-7	SVSQSYEQY
-	TRBV7-9	TRBJ2-7	ASSRGGYEQY
-	TRBV29-1	TRBJ2-7	SVGARTGAYEQY
-	TRBV7-9	TRBJ2-3	ASSPIAGVHGDTQY
-	TRBV4-1	TRBJ2-1	ASSQNLQGFEQF
-	TRBV5-1	TRBJ1-2	ASSLEGPLYGYT
-	TRBV19	TRBJ2-6	ASSTRTGGAREGANVLT
-	TRBV5-1	TRBJ2-7	ASSLGTGLVEQY
few	TRBV4-1	TRBJ2-7	ASSQDAFLGQGSYEQY
-	TRBV4-2	TRBJ2-1	ASSSTGTSGFDEQF
-	TRBV29-1	TRBJ2-3	SVGRLAGDTQY
-	TRBV6-1	TRBJ1-2	ASSRYGPPGDT
few	TRBV6-6	TRBJ1-5	ASVDFGNQPQH
few	TRBV5-1	TRBJ1-2	ASSWKFGSVGYT
-	TRBV19	TRBJ2-2	ASSMTGDTGELF